The 5 T cell receptor beta chains listed next were all sequenced from one sample in a study of T-cell memory formation after mild COVID-19. TCRdb reprocessed the 5' RACE reads with MiXCR, giving one entry per CDR3 protein. In the table there are 200,000 to 250,000 distinct CDR3 sequences, 9.5% to 10% of which are singletons. The sample was PBMCs or a T cell subset sorted from them (not recorded which). These receptors all stem from a man aged 18 to 30 who had mild COVID-19 (a few samples of this study predate the infection). Cell type and time point are not known.

V gene TRBV24-1 combines with J gene TRBJ2-7; 12 nucleotides line up with TRBD1. The V gene's germline CDR1 is KGHDR and CDR2 SFDVKD. The CDR3 totals 17 residues. V dropped 3 bases and J dropped 2; count of bases not matched to a gene: 7. This CDR3 is CATSDPPGQGAPYEQYF. CDR3 coding DNA: TGTGCCACCAGTGATCCACCGGGACAGGGGGCCCCCTACGAGCAGTACTTC.

The rearrangement uses TRBV14 and TRBJ2-1, with 9 bases that match TRBD2. Germline CDR1 SGHDN, CDR2 FVKESK. CDR3 size: 16 residues. V lost 3 bases and J lost 4; bases outside the gene matches: 7. CDR3 region: CASSHRRGGGYNEQFF. The CDR3 DNA reads TGTGCCAGCAGCCACAGACGCGGGGGGGGATACAATGAGCAGTTCTTC.

V is TRBV12-3 or TRBV12-4 and J is TRBJ1-1, with D tentatively TRBD1 (6 bases). There are 14 residues in the CDR3. The V end was cut by 4 bases, the J end by 1 base, with 10 bases between. CDR3: CASSSQGQNTEAFF. The CDR3 DNA sequence: TGTGCCAGCAGTTCGCAGGGGCAGAACACTGAAGCTTTCTTT.

This clonotype has only a few counts. The J gene is TRBJ2-1, the V gene TRBV6-5; D perhaps matches TRBD2 (5 bases). V was shortened by 5 bases and J by 0 bases, with 11 bases between the two germline ends. The germline V gene has CDR1 MNHEY and CDR2 SVGAGI. The CDR3 has 15 residues. CDR3 protein: CASSIARYSYNEQFF. The DNA for the CDR3 is TGTGCCAGCAGTATAGCGCGTTACTCCTACAATGAGCAGTTCTTC.

This clonotype was picked up a small number of times. The chain carries TRBV30 and TRBJ1-5; D unclear. CDR1 and CDR2 from the germline V gene are GTSNPN and SVGIG (reference sequence). The germline V and J ends were trimmed by 5 bases and 9 bases, with 20 bases remaining between them. The CDR3 length is 14 residues. The CDR3 DNA is TGTGCCTGGCAGCACAGCGGTTGGCAACCGCCCCAGCATTTT. Amino acids: CAWQHSGWQPPQHF.